Following are 18 T cell receptor beta chains from one sample sequenced in a study of control samples from healthy donors and cancer patients. TCRdb keeps only in-frame clones here, not all; method: immunoSEQ multiplex PCR. The repertoire has roughly 120,000 clones, 88% of them found once; the top ten carry roughly 4%. Sequenced: PBMCs. The receptors originated from a woman aged 55-70 years with lung cancer.

The rearrangement joins TRBV19 to TRBJ2-2, with D perhaps TRBD2 (5 bases). Trimming shortened V by 4 bases and J by 6 bases, and 12 bases separated the two germline ends. Germline V lookup: CDR1 LNHDA, CDR2 SQIVND (reference sequence). The CDR3 runs to 14 residues. The CDR3, as DNA: TGTGCCAGTAGTAGCGGCCAGGAGGCCGGGGAGCTGTTTTTT. Protein sequence: CASSSGQEAGELFF.

This clone was counted a single time. This chain uses TRBV4-2 with TRBJ1-3, with a tentative D call TRBD1 (5 bases). V shed 1 base and J shed 1 base, with 14 bases lying between them. The length of the CDR3 is 17 residues. The germline V gene encodes CDR1 LGHNA and CDR2 YNFKEQ. The CDR3 coding sequence is TGTGCCAGCAGCCAAGTATATCAGGGCGGATCTGGAAACACCATATATTTT. Translating it yields CASSQVYQGGSGNTIYF.

This chain joins TRBV12-3 or TRBV12-4 and TRBJ2-7; 7 nucleotides agree with TRBD1. Trimming took 6 bases from V and 6 from J; bases not matched to a gene: 5. This CDR3 has 12 amino acids. The CDR3 bases are TGTGCCAGCAGAGCCTCAGGGGGCGAGCAGTACTTC. It yields the protein CASRASGGEQYF.

This chain joins TRBV7-9 and TRBJ2-1; D might be TRBD1 or TRBD2, each matching 5 bases. This CDR3 is 18 amino acids long. V lost 1 base to trimming and J lost 6 bases, with 22 bases between them. Germline lookup yields CDR1 SEHNR and CDR2 FQNEAQ (reference sequence). CDR3 sequence: CASSLGALTGTEVNEQFF. CDR3 coding DNA: TGTGCCAGCAGCTTAGGGGCCCTCACCGGGACGGAAGTCAATGAGCAGTTCTTC.

The chain couples TRBV14 to TRBJ1-1; D is unresolved. The germline CDR1 and CDR2 sequences are SGHDN and FVKESK. The ends were cut back, 4 bases at V and 0 bases at J, with 6 bases in the middle. The CDR3 loop spans 13 amino acids. The CDR3 is CASSPTVNTEAFF. The CDR3 region has the DNA TGTGCCAGCAGCCCGACTGTGAACACTGAAGCTTTCTTT.

This chain uses TRBV7-8 with TRBJ2-2; 10 bases map to TRBD1. CDR1 and CDR2 (germline): SGHVS, FQNEAQ. J lost 5 bases, V lost 8 bases, and 8 bases had no gene match. CDR3 size: 15 residues. This CDR3 is CASGPGQGLTGELFF. The CDR3 region has the DNA TGTGCCAGCGGTCCGGGACAGGGGTTGACCGGGGAGCTGTTTTTT.

This sequence joins TRBV7-2 and TRBJ1-2; 10 nucleotides agree with TRBD1. The length of the CDR3 is 16 residues. Germline V gives CDR1 SGHTA, CDR2 FQGNSA. Trimming cost V 1 base and J 6 bases; bases outside gene matches: 8. The CDR3 DNA follows: TGTGCCAGCAGCTTAGGAGACAGGGGGCGCAGAAATGGCTACACCTTC. As protein: CASSLGDRGRRNGYTF.

The V gene is TRBV6-6, the J gene TRBJ1-1; the D gene is possibly TRBD1 (6 bases). Germline CDR1 MNHNY, CDR2 SVGAGI (reference sequence). The CDR3 is 16 amino acids. V lost 0 bases to trimming and J lost 4 bases, with 15 bases between them. The CDR3 loop is CASSYSAGAGSTEAFF. The CDR3 nucleotides are TGTGCCAGCAGTTACTCCGCGGGGGCGGGTAGCACTGAAGCTTTCTTT.

The chain joins TRBV14 to TRBJ2-3, with a tentative D call TRBD2 (6 bases). Trimming took off 0 bases at V and 2 bases at J, with 18 bases between the two ends. This CDR3 is built from 18 residues. Germline CDR1 SGHDN, CDR2 FVKESK. The CDR3 DNA reads TGTGCCAGCAGCCAAGAAAGTTTATGGCGGGACCTCACAGATACGCAGTATTTT. Translated: CASSQESLWRDLTDTQYF.

The CDR3 DNA sequence: TGTGCCAGCAGCTTTAAAAAAGCCCGTGCCGGACTAGCGGTCTACAATGAGCAGTTCTTC. Translating it yields CASSFKKARAGLAVYNEQFF. This chain links TRBV7-3 with TRBJ2-1; 10 bases agree with TRBD2. Trimming cost V 3 bases and J 3 bases; bases outside gene matches: 17. Germline assignment: CDR1 SGHTA and CDR2 FQGTGA. The CDR3 extends over 20 amino acids.

CDR3 amino acids: CASSLTFSGANVLTF. As DNA, the CDR3 is TGTGCCAGCAGTTTAACCTTCTCTGGGGCCAACGTCCTGACTTTC. The genes are TRBV27 and TRBJ2-6; D gene ambiguous. Trimming left V 2 bases short and J 0 bases short, with 5 bases between. Germline V gene sequence: CDR1 MNHEY, CDR2 SMNVEV (reference sequence). This CDR3 comprises 15 residues.

This clone was seen at least ten times. The chain is built from TRBV7-8 and TRBJ2-2; a possible D gene is TRBD1 (5 bases). Germline V gene sequence: CDR1 SGHVS, CDR2 FQNEAQ. V dropped 5 bases and J dropped 5 bases, with 9 bases sitting between them. The CDR3 runs to 13 residues. CDR3 sequence: CASSGRVTGELFF. CDR3 nucleotide sequence: TGTGCCAGCAGCGGCAGGGTTACCGGGGAGCTGTTTTTT.

The chain couples TRBV4-2 to TRBJ2-1; D uncertain. This CDR3 is 16 amino acids long. V was shortened by 0 bases and J by 4 bases, with 13 bases between the two germline ends. Germline-derived CDR1 and CDR2 are LGHNA and YNFKEQ. CDR3 sequence: CASSQEVGRKYNEQFF. The CDR3 region has the DNA TGTGCCAGCAGCCAAGAGGTGGGCAGAAAATACAATGAGCAGTTCTTC.

The rearrangement joins TRBV27 to TRBJ1-2; TRBD1 might be the D (6 bases). This CDR3 is built from 15 residues. The germline CDR1 and CDR2 sequences are MNHEY and SMNVEV (reference sequence). Trimming removed 0 bases from V and 6 bases from J, with 14 bases in between. CDR3: CASSLSRGGADGYTF. In DNA form, the CDR3 reads TGTGCCAGCAGTTTATCAAGAGGGGGAGCTGATGGCTACACCTTC.

This chain uses TRBV11-2 with TRBJ1-6; the match to TRBD1 covers 7 bases. With V trimmed by 5 bases and J by 11 bases, 15 bases remained unmatched. Germline CDR1 SGHAT, CDR2 FQNNGV. The CDR3 spans 16 residues. The CDR3 region is CASSPRTGRAVTPLHF. In DNA form, the CDR3 reads TGTGCCAGCAGCCCACGGACAGGCCGGGCGGTTACACCCCTCCACTTT.

This chain joins TRBV11-1 and TRBJ2-1; maybe TRBD1 (6 bases). The CDR3 has 15 residues. Deletions cut 2 bases from V and 4 bases from J, with 12 bases between. Germline lookup yields CDR1 SGHAT and CDR2 FQDESV (reference sequence). The CDR3 DNA follows: TGTGCCAGCAGCTTAAACCAGGGGCCTTACAATGAGCAGTTCTTC. Amino acids: CASSLNQGPYNEQFF.

The CDR3, as DNA: TGTGCCAGTAGTCCCGGACAGTACTACGAGCAGTACTTC. Protein sequence: CASSPGQYYEQYF. The chain carries TRBV19 and TRBJ2-7, with D possibly being TRBD1 (6 bases). Looked up from germline, CDR1 is LNHDA and CDR2 is SQIVND (reference sequence). The CDR3 is 13 residues long. V was shortened by 5 bases and J by 3 bases, with 11 bases between the two germline ends.

CDR3 amino acids: CASSTQRPRTEAFF. The CDR3 DNA reads TGTGCCAGTAGTACTCAGCGACCCAGGACTGAAGCTTTCTTT. V and J are TRBV19 and TRBJ1-1; D gene uncertain. Germline V CDR1 and CDR2: LNHDA, SQIVND (reference sequence). The ends were cut back, 4 bases at V and 5 bases at J, with 14 bases in the middle. This CDR3 is 14 amino acids long. The complete variable domain, with remaining parts taken from reference TRBV19 and TRBJ1-1, reads DGGITQSPKYLFRKEGQNVTLSCEQNLNHDAMYWYRQDPGQGLRLIYYSQIVNDFQKGDIAEGYSVSREKKESFPLTVTSAQKNPTAFYLCASSTQRPRTEAFFGQGTRLTVV.